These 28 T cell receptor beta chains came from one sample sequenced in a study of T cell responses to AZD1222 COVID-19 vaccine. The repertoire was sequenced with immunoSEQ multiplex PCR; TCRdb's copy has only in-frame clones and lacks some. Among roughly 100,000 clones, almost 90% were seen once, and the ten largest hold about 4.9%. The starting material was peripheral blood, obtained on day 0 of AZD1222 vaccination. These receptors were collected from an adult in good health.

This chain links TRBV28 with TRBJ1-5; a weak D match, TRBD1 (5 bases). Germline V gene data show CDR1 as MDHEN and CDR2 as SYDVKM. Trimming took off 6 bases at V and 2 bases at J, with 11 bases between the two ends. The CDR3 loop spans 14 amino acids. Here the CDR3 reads CASRTRDGNQPQHF. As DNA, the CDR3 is TGTGCCAGCAGGACCCGGGACGGCAATCAGCCCCAGCATTTT.

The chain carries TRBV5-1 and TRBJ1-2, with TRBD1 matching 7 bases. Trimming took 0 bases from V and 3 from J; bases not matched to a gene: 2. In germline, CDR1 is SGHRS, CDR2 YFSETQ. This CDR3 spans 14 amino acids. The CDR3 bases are TGCGCCAGCAGCTTGGTGCAGGGGGACTATGGCTACACCTTC. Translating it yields CASSLVQGDYGYTF.

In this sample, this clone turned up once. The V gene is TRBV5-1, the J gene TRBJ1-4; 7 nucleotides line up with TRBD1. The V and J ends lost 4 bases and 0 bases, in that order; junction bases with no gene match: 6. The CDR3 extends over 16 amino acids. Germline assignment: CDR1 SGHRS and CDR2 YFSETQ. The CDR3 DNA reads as TGCGCCAGCAGCGGCCGACAGGGCGCAACTAATGAAAAACTGTTTTTT. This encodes CASSGRQGATNEKLFF.

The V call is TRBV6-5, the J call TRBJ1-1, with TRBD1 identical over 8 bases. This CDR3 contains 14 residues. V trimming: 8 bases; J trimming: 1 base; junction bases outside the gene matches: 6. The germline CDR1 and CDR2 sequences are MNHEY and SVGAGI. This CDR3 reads CASGVGQENTEAFF. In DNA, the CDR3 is TGTGCCAGCGGAGTGGGACAGGAGAACACTGAAGCTTTCTTT.

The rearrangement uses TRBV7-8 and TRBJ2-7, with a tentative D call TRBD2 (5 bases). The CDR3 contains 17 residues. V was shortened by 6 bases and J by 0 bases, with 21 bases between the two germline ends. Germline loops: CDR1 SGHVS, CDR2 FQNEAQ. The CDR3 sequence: CASSSISGGLYSYEQYF. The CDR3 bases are TGTGCCAGCAGTTCTATCAGCGGTGGTCTCTACTCCTACGAGCAGTACTTC.

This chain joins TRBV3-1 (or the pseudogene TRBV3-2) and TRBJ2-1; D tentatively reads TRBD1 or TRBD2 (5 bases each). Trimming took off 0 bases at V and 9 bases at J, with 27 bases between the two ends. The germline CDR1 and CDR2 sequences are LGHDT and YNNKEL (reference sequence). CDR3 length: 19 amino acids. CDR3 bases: TGTGCCAGCAGCCAAGAGCTGTGGGCCTTGGGGTCGTGTGGGGGTGAGCAGTTCTTC. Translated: CASSQELWALGSCGGEQFF.

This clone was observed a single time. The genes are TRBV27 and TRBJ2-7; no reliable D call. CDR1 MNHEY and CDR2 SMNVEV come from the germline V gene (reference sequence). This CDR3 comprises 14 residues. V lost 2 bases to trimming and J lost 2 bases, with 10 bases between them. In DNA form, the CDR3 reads TGTGCCAGCAGTTTAGTCGGGCCCCCCTACGAGCAGTACTTC. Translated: CASSLVGPPYEQYF.

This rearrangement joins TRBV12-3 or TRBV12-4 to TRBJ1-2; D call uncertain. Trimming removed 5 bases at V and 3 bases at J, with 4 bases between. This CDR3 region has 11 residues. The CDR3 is CASSRDYGYTF. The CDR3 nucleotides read TGTGCCAGCAGTAGGGACTATGGCTACACCTTC.

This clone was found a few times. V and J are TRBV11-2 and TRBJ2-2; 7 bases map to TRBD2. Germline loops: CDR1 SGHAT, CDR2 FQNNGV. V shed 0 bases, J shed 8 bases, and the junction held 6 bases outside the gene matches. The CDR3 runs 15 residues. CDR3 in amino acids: CASSLEDSGLGELFF. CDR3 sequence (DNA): TGTGCCAGCAGCTTAGAAGATAGCGGGTTAGGGGAGCTGTTTTTT. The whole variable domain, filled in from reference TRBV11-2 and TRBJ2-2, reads EAGVAQSPRYKIIEKRQSVAFWCNPISGHATLYWYQQILGQGPKLLIQFQNNGVVDDSQLPKDRFSAERLKGVDSTLKIQPAKLEDSAVYLCASSLEDSGLGELFFGEGSRLTVL.

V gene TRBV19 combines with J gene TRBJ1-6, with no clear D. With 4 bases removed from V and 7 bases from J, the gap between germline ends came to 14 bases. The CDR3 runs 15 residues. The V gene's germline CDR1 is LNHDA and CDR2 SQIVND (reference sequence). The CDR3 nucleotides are TGTGCCAGTAGTAATACGGCCCAAGGGAATTCACCCCTCCACTTT. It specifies CASSNTAQGNSPLHF.

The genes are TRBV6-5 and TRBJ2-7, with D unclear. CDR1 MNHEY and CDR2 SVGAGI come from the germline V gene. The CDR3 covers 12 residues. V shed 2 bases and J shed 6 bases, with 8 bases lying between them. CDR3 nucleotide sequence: TGTGCCAGCAGTTACGGGCACAGCGAGCAGTACTTC. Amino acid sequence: CASSYGHSEQYF.

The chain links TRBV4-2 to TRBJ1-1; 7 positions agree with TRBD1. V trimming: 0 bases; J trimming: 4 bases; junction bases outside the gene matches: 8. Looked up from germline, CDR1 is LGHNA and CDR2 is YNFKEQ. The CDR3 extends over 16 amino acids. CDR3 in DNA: TGTGCCAGCAGCCAAGAGCAGTTTCAGGGGGGCACTGAAGCTTTCTTT. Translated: CASSQEQFQGGTEAFF.

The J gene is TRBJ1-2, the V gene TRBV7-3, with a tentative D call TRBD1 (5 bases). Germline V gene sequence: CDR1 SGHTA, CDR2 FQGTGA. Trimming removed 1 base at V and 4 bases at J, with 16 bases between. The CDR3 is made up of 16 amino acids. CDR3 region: CASSLMGPVPSYGYTF. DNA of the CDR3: TGTGCCAGCAGCTTAATGGGGCCCGTACCCAGCTATGGCTACACCTTC.

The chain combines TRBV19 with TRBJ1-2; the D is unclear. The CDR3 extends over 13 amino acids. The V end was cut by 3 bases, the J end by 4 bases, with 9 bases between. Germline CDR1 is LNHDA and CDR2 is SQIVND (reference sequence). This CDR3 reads CASSIRQVYGYTF. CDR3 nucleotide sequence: TGTGCCAGTAGTATCCGGCAGGTCTATGGCTACACCTTC.

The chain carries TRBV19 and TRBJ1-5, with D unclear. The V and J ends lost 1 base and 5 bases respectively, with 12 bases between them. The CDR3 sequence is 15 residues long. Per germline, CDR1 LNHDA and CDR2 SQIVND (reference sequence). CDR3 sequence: CASSIVGPGDQPQHF. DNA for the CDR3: TGTGCCAGTAGTATAGTCGGACCTGGGGATCAGCCCCAGCATTTT.

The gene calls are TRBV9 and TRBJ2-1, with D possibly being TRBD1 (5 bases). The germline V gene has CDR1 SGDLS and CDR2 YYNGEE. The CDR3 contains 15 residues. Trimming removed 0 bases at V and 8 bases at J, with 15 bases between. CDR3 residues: CASSVEPGFVDEQFF. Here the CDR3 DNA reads TGTGCCAGCAGCGTAGAGCCAGGGTTTGTTGATGAGCAGTTCTTC.

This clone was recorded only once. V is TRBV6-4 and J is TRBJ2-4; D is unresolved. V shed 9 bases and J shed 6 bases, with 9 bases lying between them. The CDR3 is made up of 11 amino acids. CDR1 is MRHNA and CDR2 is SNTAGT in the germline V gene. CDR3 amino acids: CARPLRNIQYF. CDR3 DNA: TGTGCCAGGCCCCTGAGAAACATTCAGTACTTC.

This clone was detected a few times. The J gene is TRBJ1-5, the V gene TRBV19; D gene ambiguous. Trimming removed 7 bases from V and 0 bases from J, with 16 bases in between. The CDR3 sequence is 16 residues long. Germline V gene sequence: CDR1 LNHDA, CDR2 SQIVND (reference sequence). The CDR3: CASTPPPPPSNQPQHF. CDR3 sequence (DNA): TGTGCCAGTACCCCCCCTCCCCCCCCTAGCAATCAGCCCCAGCATTTT.

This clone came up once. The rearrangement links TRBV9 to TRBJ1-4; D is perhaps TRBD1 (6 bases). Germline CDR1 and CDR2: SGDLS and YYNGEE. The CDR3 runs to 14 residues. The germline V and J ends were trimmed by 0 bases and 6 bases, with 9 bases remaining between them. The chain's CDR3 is CASSVGTAYEKLFF. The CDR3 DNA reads TGTGCCAGCAGCGTAGGGACAGCCTATGAAAAACTGTTTTTT.

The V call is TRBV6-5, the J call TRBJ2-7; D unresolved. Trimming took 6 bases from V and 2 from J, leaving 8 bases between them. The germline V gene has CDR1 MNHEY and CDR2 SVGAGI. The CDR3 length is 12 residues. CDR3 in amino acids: CASRDETYEQYF. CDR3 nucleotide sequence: TGTGCCAGCAGGGACGAAACCTACGAGCAGTACTTC.

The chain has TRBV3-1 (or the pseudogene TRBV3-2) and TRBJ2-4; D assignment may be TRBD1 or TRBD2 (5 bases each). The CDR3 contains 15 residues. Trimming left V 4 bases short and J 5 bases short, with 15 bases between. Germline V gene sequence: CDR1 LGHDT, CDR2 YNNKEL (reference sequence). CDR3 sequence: CASSLRDGRQNIQYF. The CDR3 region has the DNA TGTGCCAGCAGCCTCCGGGACGGCAGGCAAAACATTCAGTACTTC.

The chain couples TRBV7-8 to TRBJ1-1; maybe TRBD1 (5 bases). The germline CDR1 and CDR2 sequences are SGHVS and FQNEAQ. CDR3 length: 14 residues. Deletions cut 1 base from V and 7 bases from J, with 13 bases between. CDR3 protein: CASSLVGTYYEAFF. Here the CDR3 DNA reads TGTGCCAGCAGCTTAGTTGGGACCTATTATGAAGCTTTCTTT.

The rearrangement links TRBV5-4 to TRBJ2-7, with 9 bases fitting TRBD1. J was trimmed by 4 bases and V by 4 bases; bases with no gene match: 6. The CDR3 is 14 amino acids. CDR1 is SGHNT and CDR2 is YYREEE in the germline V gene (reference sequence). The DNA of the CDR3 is TGTGCCAGCAGCGTACCGGGACAGGGATACGAGCAGTACTTC. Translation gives CASSVPGQGYEQYF.

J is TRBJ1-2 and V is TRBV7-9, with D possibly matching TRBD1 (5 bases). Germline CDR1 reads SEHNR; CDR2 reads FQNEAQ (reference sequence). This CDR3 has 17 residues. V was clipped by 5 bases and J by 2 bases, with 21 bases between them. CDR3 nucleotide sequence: TGTGCCAGCAGCCGAACCCGGGGGGACGGACCGAACTATGGCTACACCTTC. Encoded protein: CASSRTRGDGPNYGYTF.

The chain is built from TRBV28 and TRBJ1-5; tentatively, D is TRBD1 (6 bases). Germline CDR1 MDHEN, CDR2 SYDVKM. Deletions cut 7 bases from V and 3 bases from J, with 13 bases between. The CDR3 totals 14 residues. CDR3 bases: TGTGCCAGCACCAGGGACAACTCCAATCAGCCCCAGCATTTT. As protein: CASTRDNSNQPQHF. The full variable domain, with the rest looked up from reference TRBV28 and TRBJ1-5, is DVKVTQSSRYLVKRTGEKVFLECVQDMDHENMFWYRQDPGLGLRLIYFSYDVKMKEKGDIPEGYSVSREKKERFSLILESASTNQTSMYLCASTRDNSNQPQHFGDGTRLSIL.

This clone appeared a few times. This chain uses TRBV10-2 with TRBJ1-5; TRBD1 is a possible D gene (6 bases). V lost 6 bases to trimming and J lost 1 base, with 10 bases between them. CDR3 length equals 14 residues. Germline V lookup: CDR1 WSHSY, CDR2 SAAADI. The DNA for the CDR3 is TGCGCCAGCAGACCCGGGGGCAGCAATCAGCCCCAGCATTTT. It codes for CASRPGGSNQPQHF.

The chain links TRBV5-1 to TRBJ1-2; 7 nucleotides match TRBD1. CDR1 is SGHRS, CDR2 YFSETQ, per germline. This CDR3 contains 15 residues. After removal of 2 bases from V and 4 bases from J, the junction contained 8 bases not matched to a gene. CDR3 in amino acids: CASSFTDRNPYGYTF. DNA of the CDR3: TGCGCCAGCAGCTTCACGGACAGGAACCCCTATGGCTACACCTTC.

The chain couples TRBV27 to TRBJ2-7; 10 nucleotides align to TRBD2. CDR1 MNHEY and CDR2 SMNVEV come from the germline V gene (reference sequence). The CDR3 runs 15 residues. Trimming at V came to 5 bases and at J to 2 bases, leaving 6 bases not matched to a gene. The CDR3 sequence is CASSALTSGPYEQYF. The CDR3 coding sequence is TGTGCCAGCAGTGCTCTGACTAGCGGGCCCTACGAGCAGTACTTC.